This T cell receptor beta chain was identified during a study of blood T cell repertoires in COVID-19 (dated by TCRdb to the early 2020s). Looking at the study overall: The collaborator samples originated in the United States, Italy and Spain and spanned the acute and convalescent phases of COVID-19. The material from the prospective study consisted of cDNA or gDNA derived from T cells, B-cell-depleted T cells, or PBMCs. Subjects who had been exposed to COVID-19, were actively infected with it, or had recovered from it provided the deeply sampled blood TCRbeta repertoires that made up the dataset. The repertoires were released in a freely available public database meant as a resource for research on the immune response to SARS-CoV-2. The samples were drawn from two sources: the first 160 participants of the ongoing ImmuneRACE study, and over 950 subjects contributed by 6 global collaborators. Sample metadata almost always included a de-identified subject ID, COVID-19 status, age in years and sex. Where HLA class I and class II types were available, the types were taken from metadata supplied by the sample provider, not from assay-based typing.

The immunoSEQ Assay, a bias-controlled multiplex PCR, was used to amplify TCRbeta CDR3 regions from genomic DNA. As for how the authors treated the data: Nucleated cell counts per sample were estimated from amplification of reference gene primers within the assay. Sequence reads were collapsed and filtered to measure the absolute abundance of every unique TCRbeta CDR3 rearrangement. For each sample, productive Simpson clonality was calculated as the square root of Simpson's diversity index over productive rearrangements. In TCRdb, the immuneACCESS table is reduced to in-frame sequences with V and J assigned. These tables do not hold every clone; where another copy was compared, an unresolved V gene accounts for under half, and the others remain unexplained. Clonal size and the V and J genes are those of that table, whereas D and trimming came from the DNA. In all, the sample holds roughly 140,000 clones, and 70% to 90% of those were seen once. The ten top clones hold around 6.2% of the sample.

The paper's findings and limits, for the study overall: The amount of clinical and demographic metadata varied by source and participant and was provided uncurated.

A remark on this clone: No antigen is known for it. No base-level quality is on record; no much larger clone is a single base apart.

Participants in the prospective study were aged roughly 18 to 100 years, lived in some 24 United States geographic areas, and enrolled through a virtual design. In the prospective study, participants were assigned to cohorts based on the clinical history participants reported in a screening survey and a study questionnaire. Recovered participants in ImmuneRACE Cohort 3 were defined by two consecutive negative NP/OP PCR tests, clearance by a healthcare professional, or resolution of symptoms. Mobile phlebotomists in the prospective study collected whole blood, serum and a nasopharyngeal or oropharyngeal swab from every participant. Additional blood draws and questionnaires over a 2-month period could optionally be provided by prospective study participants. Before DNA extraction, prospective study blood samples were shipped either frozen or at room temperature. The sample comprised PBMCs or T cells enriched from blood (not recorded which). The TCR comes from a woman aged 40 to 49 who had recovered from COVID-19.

CDR3 reads: CAGRRDRGTDTQYF. The sequence in DNA is TGTGCCGGCCGCCGGGACAGGGGGACAGATACGCAGTATTTT. The chain is assembled from TRBV6-5 and TRBJ2-3; 11 of the junction bases match TRBD1. Trimming takes 11 bases off V and 3 bases off J; junction bases not matched to a gene: 7. In the germline V gene, CDR1 corresponds to MNHEY and CDR2 to SVGAGI. The CDR3 measures 14 amino acids from cysteine to phenylalanine. Only CDR3 DNA is held: 42 bases, read in frame from base 1.